The 29 T cell receptor beta chains given below trace back to one sample, sequenced in a study of HIV-infected patients and healthy controls. cDNA was made from approximately 0.55 ug RNA using alpha and beta constant primers. Separate chain-specific third strand synthesis with multiplexing indices produced the alpha and beta libraries. TCRdb itself ran the 5' RACE reads through MiXCR, one entry per CDR3 protein. Of approximately 12,000 distinct CDR3 sequences listed, about 9% were seen once; the top ten hold around 20%. All unsorted peripheral T cells were captured because whole blood was used without fractionation. Sample: blood, taken before antiretroviral therapy. These TCRs come from an adult with HIV infection. The donor label of this sample is uncertain.

This clonotype was found many times. The chain couples TRBV11-3 to TRBJ2-1, with TRBD1 matching 12 bases. Germline values: CDR1 SGHNT, CDR2 YENEEA. V lost 5 bases to trimming and J lost 1 base; unmatched junction nucleotides: 6. This CDR3 region has 17 residues. CDR3 protein: CASSGDRGRSSYNEQFF. The DNA of the CDR3 is TGTGCCAGCAGCGGGGACAGGGGGCGGTCGTCCTACAATGAGCAGTTCTTC.

By share, this clonotype counts as medium-sized. The chain links TRBV6-5 to TRBJ2-1; 9 bases are shared with TRBD2. Trimming took 4 bases from V and 4 from J; bases not matched to a gene: 2. CDR1 MNHEY and CDR2 SVGAGI come from the germline V gene. The CDR3 sequence is 14 residues long. The CDR3 spells CASSFSGGYNEQFF. The CDR3 DNA follows: TGTGCCAGCAGTTTCAGCGGGGGGTACAATGAGCAGTTCTTC.

This clonotype was seen only a few times. Relative to the germline gene, one junction end is altered; a read error may explain this. As DNA, the CDR3 is TGTGCTAGCAGCGGGCGCACGAGGGAGCAGTTCTTC. Protein product: CASSGRTREQFF. The rearrangement joins TRBV7-7 to TRBJ2-1; D perhaps matches TRBD2 (6 bases). Germline lookup yields CDR1 SSHAT and CDR2 FNYEAQ (reference sequence). The CDR3 runs to 12 residues.

The chain links TRBV30 to TRBJ1-2; D is perhaps TRBD1 (6 bases). CDR3 length: 14 amino acids. From germline, CDR1 is GTSNPN and CDR2 SVGIG (reference sequence). Trimming shortened V by 1 base and J by 10 bases, and 19 bases separated the two germline ends. This CDR3 is CAWSAYEGGLYYTF. CDR3 coding DNA: TGTGCCTGGAGTGCCTACGAGGGGGGATTATACTACACCTTC. The whole variable domain, remainder taken from reference TRBV30 and TRBJ1-2, is SQTIHQWPATLVQPVGSPLSLECTVEGTSNPNLYWYRQAAGRGLQLLFYSVGIGQISSEVPQNLSASRPQDRQFILSSKKLLLSDSGFYLCAWSAYEGGLYYTFGSGTRLTVV.

This clonotype was counted ten times or more. The gene calls are TRBV19 and TRBJ2-1, with D perhaps TRBD2 (7 bases). Trimming took 6 bases from V and 5 from J, leaving 17 bases between them. Germline V lookup: CDR1 LNHDA, CDR2 SQIVND (reference sequence). The CDR3 has 15 residues. DNA for the CDR3: TGTGCCAGTAGACCCCTGGGGGGGGCCGACAATGAGCAGTTCTTC. As protein: CASRPLGGADNEQFF.

The chain joins TRBV2 to TRBJ2-1, with D hard to call. Germline CDR1 and CDR2: SNHLY and FYNNEI. V was clipped by 7 bases and J by 2 bases, with 15 bases between them. The CDR3 length is 15 residues. The CDR3 DNA is TGTGCCAGCAATCAGTCCCCAGACACCTACAATGAGCAGTTCTTC. It specifies CASNQSPDTYNEQFF.

Ten or more counts support this clonotype. The V and J genes are TRBV11-3 and TRBJ2-1; D call uncertain. Trimming left V 5 bases short and J 0 bases short, with 20 bases between. Germline loops: CDR1 SGHNT, CDR2 YENEEA. The CDR3 extends over 18 amino acids. The CDR3 sequence is CASSPPPGEPSSYNEQFF. DNA for the CDR3: TGTGCCAGCAGCCCCCCCCCCGGAGAGCCCAGCTCCTACAATGAGCAGTTCTTC. Full variable domain (outside the CDR3, taken from reference TRBV11-3 and TRBJ2-1): EAGVVQSPRYKIIEKKQPVAFWCNPISGHNTLYWYLQNLGQGPELLIRYENEEAVDDSQLPKDRFSAERLKGVDSTLKIQPAELGDSAVYLCASSPPPGEPSSYNEQFFGPGTRLTVL.

In this sample, this clonotype turned up many times. The V and J genes are TRBV7-9 and TRBJ2-1, with D unclear. From germline, CDR1 is SEHNR and CDR2 FQNEAQ (reference sequence). V lost 0 bases, J lost 8 bases, and 5 bases lay in between. The CDR3 sequence is 12 residues long. As DNA, the CDR3 is TGTGCCAGCAGCTTAGCCGTCGATGAGCAGTTCTTC. Its protein product is CASSLAVDEQFF.

This clonotype was seen repeatedly, ten times or more. V and J are TRBV6-6 and TRBJ1-4, with D tentatively TRBD1 (5 bases). V was cut by 5 bases and J by 11 bases, with 15 bases left in between. There are 13 residues in the CDR3. Germline V gene sequence: CDR1 MNHNY, CDR2 SVGAGI (reference sequence). CDR3 DNA: TGTGCCAGCAGTGAAAGCAGGGCGGGGAAACTGTTTTTT. Translated, it gives CASSESRAGKLFF.

For this clonotype: A much more abundant neighbour one base away suggests this may be a read error. In DNA form, the CDR3 reads TGTGTCACTGAGACAGGTTCGGGCAACATTCAGTACTTC. The encoded protein is CVTETGSGNIQYF. The genes are TRBV19 and TRBJ2-4, with D perhaps TRBD1 (6 bases). Germline CDR1 reads LNHDA; CDR2 reads SQIVND (reference sequence). This CDR3 contains 13 residues. The whole variable domain, filled in from reference TRBV19 and TRBJ2-4, reads DGGITQSPKYLFRKEGQNVTLSCEQNLNHDAMYWYRQDPGQGLRLIYYSQIVNDFQKGDIAEGYSVSREKKESFPLTVTSAQKNPTAFYLCVTETGSGNIQYFGAGTRLSVL.

A few counts support this clonotype. The chain is built from TRBV20-1 and TRBJ1-5; 7 bases match TRBD1. The CDR3 runs 16 residues. Looked up from germline, CDR1 is DFQATT and CDR2 is SNEGSKA (reference sequence). V gave up 0 bases and J gave up 5 bases; unmatched junction bases: 10. CDR3 residues: CSARDRAGGQYQPQHF. As DNA, the CDR3 is TGCAGTGCTAGAGATAGGGCAGGGGGTCAGTATCAGCCCCAGCATTTT.

The chain couples TRBV5-8 to TRBJ2-3; D may be TRBD2 (5 bases). This CDR3 is 16 amino acids long. The germline gives CDR1 SGHTS, CDR2 YDEGEE. The V end was cut by 2 bases, the J end by 2 bases, with 15 bases between. The CDR3 spells CASSFGEGRFTDTQYF. The CDR3 nucleotides read TGTGCCAGCAGCTTCGGAGAGGGCCGTTTCACAGATACGCAGTATTTT.

As for this clonotype: One base away lies a much larger clone, so this may be a sequencing read error. V usage is TRBV19 and J usage is TRBJ1-5, with D tentatively TRBD1 (5 bases). There are 15 residues in the CDR3. Germline V lookup: CDR1 LNHDA, CDR2 SQIVND (reference sequence). The CDR3 spells CASSIDRGSSQPHHF. Here the CDR3 DNA reads TGTGCCAGTAGTATAGATCGGGGGAGTTCTCAGCCCCATCATTTT.

This clonotype was seen only a few times. The chain has TRBV6-6 and TRBJ2-1, with TRBD2 identical over 15 bases. The CDR3 runs 16 residues. V shed 2 bases, J shed 6 bases, and the junction held 2 bases outside the gene matches. Per the germline V gene, CDR1 is MNHNY and CDR2 is SVGAGI (reference sequence). CDR3 DNA sequence: TGTGCCAGCAGTTACGGACTAGCGGGGGGGATCAATGAGCAGTTCTTC. It translates to CASSYGLAGGINEQFF.

V and J are TRBV6-1 and TRBJ1-6; TRBD1 is a possible D gene (5 bases). There are 15 residues in the CDR3. The germline V gene encodes CDR1 MNHNS and CDR2 SASEGT. Deletions cut 1 base from V and 6 bases from J, with 10 bases between. The chain's CDR3 is CASSEVGLGNSPLHF. The DNA for the CDR3 is TGTGCCAGCAGTGAAGTGGGACTTGGTAATTCACCCCTCCACTTT.

Only a few counts were recorded for this clonotype. The CDR3 region is CASSLTGQGTDTQYF. Written as DNA, the CDR3 is TGTGCCAGCAGCCTCACGGGGCAGGGCACAGATACGCAGTATTTT. This chain uses TRBV4-2 with TRBJ2-3; perhaps D is TRBD1 or TRBD2 (5 bases each). With 4 bases removed from V and 1 base from J, the gap between germline ends came to 12 bases. The V gene's germline CDR1 is LGHNA and CDR2 YNFKEQ. The CDR3 spans 15 residues.

Many counts were recorded for this clonotype. The gene calls are TRBV12-3 or TRBV12-4 and TRBJ2-5, with 12 bases that match TRBD2. With 1 base clipped from V and 3 bases from J, the junction kept 9 bases outside the gene matches. The CDR3 sequence is 18 residues long. CDR3 bases: TGTGCCAGCAGTTTAGAGGGGAGACTAGCGGGGGATAAAGAGACCCAGTACTTC. It encodes CASSLEGRLAGDKETQYF.

The rearrangement joins TRBV7-2 to TRBJ1-1; D call uncertain. This CDR3 spans 14 amino acids. Trimming removed 5 bases from V and 3 bases from J, with 13 bases in between. Germline assignment: CDR1 SGHTA and CDR2 FQGNSA. CDR3 coding DNA: TGTGCCAGCAGCCCGGACCTGCGGCACACTGAAGCTTTCTTT. Translation: CASSPDLRHTEAFF.

This clonotype is labeled as medium-sized. The rearrangement links TRBV7-8 to TRBJ2-1, with D tentatively TRBD1 or TRBD2 (5 bases each). The ends were cut back, 5 bases at V and 10 bases at J, with 21 bases in the middle. Germline assignment: CDR1 SGHVS and CDR2 FQNEAQ. CDR3 length: 15 amino acids. The CDR3 is CASSPRGLGGHEQFF. CDR3 DNA: TGTGCCAGCAGCCCCAGAGGGCTAGGAGGACACGAGCAGTTCTTC.

This clonotype showed up many times. The genes are TRBV19 and TRBJ2-1; 7 nucleotides match TRBD1. V gave up 3 bases and J gave up 8 bases; unmatched junction bases: 1. The germline gives CDR1 LNHDA, CDR2 SQIVND (reference sequence). The CDR3 consists of 12 residues. CDR3 sequence (DNA): TGTGCCAGTAGTATCACAGGGGATGAGCAGTTCTTC. It is translated as CASSITGDEQFF.

In this sample, this clonotype turned up many times. V is TRBV12-3 or TRBV12-4 and J is TRBJ2-5, with TRBD2 identical over 12 bases. This CDR3 has 15 amino acids. The V gene end was trimmed by 5 bases and the J gene end by 5 bases; junction bases not matched to a gene: 6. CDR3 nucleotides: TGTGCCAGCAGTCCCGGACTAGCGGGGTGGGAGACCCAGTACTTC. As protein: CASSPGLAGWETQYF.

Many counts were recorded for this clonotype. The gene calls are TRBV29-1 and TRBJ2-7, with D possibly matching TRBD2 (7 bases). V lost 7 bases to trimming and J lost 3 bases, with 16 bases between them. Germline V gene data show CDR1 as SQVTM and CDR2 as ANQGSEA. This CDR3 has 13 residues. The CDR3 DNA follows: TGCAGCGCCGGAGGGGGGGTAGGCTACGAGCAGTACTTC. As protein: CSAGGGVGYEQYF.

This clonotype occurred many times. The rearrangement joins TRBV12-3 or TRBV12-4 to TRBJ2-1; a possible D gene is TRBD2 (6 bases). CDR3 length equals 15 residues. V was cut by 6 bases and J by 5 bases, with 17 bases left in between. The CDR3 is CASSPPSRGDNEQFF. The CDR3, as DNA: TGTGCCAGCAGCCCCCCGTCGCGGGGCGACAATGAGCAGTTCTTC.

This clonotype has a handful of counts. V usage is TRBV7-8 and J usage is TRBJ2-3; possible D gene TRBD2, 5 bases. The germline V gene has CDR1 SGHVS and CDR2 FQNEAQ. V lost 2 bases and J lost 1, with 10 bases in between. The CDR3 extends over 15 amino acids. The CDR3 nucleotides read TGTGCCAGCAGCTTAAAGCTAGCCGGCACAGATACGCAGTATTTT. It encodes CASSLKLAGTDTQYF.

This clonotype was counted a few times. The genes are TRBV27 and TRBJ2-7; TRBD1 agrees at 7 bases. J gave up 5 bases and V 6 bases, and 10 bases lay outside the gene matches. Germline-derived CDR1 and CDR2 are MNHEY and SMNVEV (reference sequence). The CDR3 runs 14 residues. CDR3 coding DNA: TGTGCCAGCAGAAGGGGGACAGAGAGGGACGAGCAGTACTTC. Residues: CASRRGTERDEQYF.

The table lists this clonotype with many counts. The chain uses TRBV12-3 or TRBV12-4 and TRBJ1-2, with a possible D match to TRBD1 (6 bases). The CDR3 totals 12 residues. Trimming took 5 bases from V and 7 from J, leaving 11 bases between them. The CDR3 loop is CASSPRGSGYTF. DNA for the CDR3: TGTGCCAGCAGTCCGAGGGGGAGTGGCTACACCTTC.

This clonotype was seen at least ten times. The J gene is TRBJ1-2, the V gene TRBV11-2, with a weak D call TRBD1 (6 bases). CDR1 and CDR2 (germline): SGHAT, FQNNGV. The CDR3 length is 13 residues. V was pared by 9 bases and J by 8 bases, with 19 bases between. CDR3 amino acids: CASSGGSLMGYTF. In nucleotides, the CDR3 is TGTGCCAGTTCGGGGGGCAGCCTTATGGGCTACACCTTC.

This clonotype appeared many times. DNA of the CDR3: TGCGCCAGCAGCTTGTCCCCGGGACAGAGGAATGAAAAACTGTTTTTT. Translating it yields CASSLSPGQRNEKLFF. The chain recombines TRBV5-1 with TRBJ1-4; 7 bases map to TRBD1. Looked up from germline, CDR1 is SGHRS and CDR2 is YFSETQ. The J segment lost 5 bases and the V segment lost 1 base, leaving 8 bases of the junction unmatched. There are 16 residues in the CDR3.

The chain recombines TRBV6-5 with TRBJ1-3, with 8 bases fitting TRBD1. Germline-derived CDR1 and CDR2 are MNHEY and SVGAGI. Losses at the gene ends were 1 base for V and 4 bases for J; bases not matched to a gene: 9. The CDR3 is made up of 17 amino acids. DNA of the CDR3: TGTGCCAGCAGTTACTATCCCACCCCAGGGGGCGGAAACACCATATATTTT. Translating it yields CASSYYPTPGGGNTIYF.